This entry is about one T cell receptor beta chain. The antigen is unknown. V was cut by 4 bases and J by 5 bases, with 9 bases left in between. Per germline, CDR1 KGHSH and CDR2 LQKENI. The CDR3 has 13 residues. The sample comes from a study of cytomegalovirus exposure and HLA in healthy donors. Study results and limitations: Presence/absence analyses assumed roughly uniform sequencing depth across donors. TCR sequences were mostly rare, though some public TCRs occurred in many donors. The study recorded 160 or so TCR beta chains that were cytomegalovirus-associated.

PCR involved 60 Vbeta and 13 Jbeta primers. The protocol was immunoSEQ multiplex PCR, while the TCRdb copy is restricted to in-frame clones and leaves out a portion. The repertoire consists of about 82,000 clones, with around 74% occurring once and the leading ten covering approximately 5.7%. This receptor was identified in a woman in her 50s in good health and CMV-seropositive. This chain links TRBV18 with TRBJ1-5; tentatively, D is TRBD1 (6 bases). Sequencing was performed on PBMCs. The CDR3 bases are TGTGCCAGCTCACTGGCAGGGGATCAGCCCCAGCATTTT. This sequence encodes CASSLAGDQPQHF. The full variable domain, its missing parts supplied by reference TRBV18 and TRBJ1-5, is NAGVMQNPRHLVRRRGQEARLRCSPMKGHSHVYWYRQLPEEGLKFMVYLQKENIIDESGMPKERFSAEFPKEGPSILRIQQVVRGDSAAYFCASSLAGDQPQHFGDGTRLSIL.